Below are 5 T cell receptor beta chains sequenced from a single sample in a study of early T cells in non-severe SARS-CoV-2 infection. TCRdb recomputed calls from the 5' RACE reads with MiXCR, one row per CDR3 protein. Of about 50,000 distinct CDR3 sequences in the sample, 5.5% to 6.5% were seen once. The specimen was whole blood, collected at baseline. The receptors originated from an adult who was a healthcare worker with PCR-confirmed SARS-CoV-2 infection or an uninfected control (not recorded which).

This clonotype was counted between two and nine times. This chain links TRBV5-5 with TRBJ1-1; 8 bases are a match to TRBD1. Looked up from germline, CDR1 is SGHKS and CDR2 is YYEKEE (reference sequence). Trimming at V came to 4 bases and at J to 3 bases, leaving 11 bases not matched to a gene. The CDR3 runs to 16 residues. This CDR3 is CASSRRTGSGYTEAFF. The CDR3, as DNA: TGTGCCAGCAGCCGGCGGACAGGGTCAGGGTACACTGAAGCTTTCTTT.

This clonotype was detected a few times. The chain carries TRBV11-2 and TRBJ2-1; D is ambiguous. This CDR3 region has 13 residues. V dropped 2 bases and J dropped 5 bases, with 7 bases sitting between them. Germline lookup yields CDR1 SGHAT and CDR2 FQNNGV. The CDR3 here is CASSLIADNEQFF. CDR3 DNA: TGTGCCAGCAGCTTAATCGCGGACAATGAGCAGTTCTTC.

This clonotype has ten or more counts. The gene calls are TRBV7-2 and TRBJ2-3; the D is unclear. The CDR3 is 12 amino acids. Germline CDR1 reads SGHTA; CDR2 reads FQGNSA. V dropped 5 bases and J dropped 2 bases, with 5 bases sitting between them. The CDR3 DNA is TGTGCCAGCAGCCGGTTCACAGATACGCAGTATTTT. This sequence encodes CASSRFTDTQYF.

This clonotype was found many times. J is TRBJ2-5 and V is TRBV6-2 or TRBV6-3, with 9 bases matching TRBD2. The CDR3 is 16 amino acids. Germline values: CDR1 MNHEY, CDR2 SVGEGT. J gave up 4 bases and V 5 bases, and 11 bases lay outside the gene matches. The CDR3 sequence is CASSRIAGAVGETQYF. As DNA, the CDR3 is TGTGCCAGCAGTCGGATAGCGGGGGCAGTAGGAGAGACCCAGTACTTC.

This clonotype was counted ten times or more. CDR3 residues: CATSDPGQGAPYNEQFF. The CDR3 DNA reads as TGTGCCACCAGTGACCCGGGACAGGGGGCCCCGTACAATGAGCAGTTCTTC. The chain has TRBV24-1 and TRBJ2-1, with TRBD1 identical over 12 bases. The V segment lost 4 bases and the J segment 4 bases; nucleotides outside the gene matches: 7. Germline values: CDR1 KGHDR, CDR2 SFDVKD. There are 17 residues in the CDR3.